There are many counts of the clone carrying this T cell receptor (beta chain). Its antigen is not known. TCRdb reprocessed the RACE reads with MiXCR, giving one entry per CDR3 protein. Of tens of thousands of distinct CDR3 sequences listed, roughly 9.7% are singletons. The data are from a study of human T cells and chemical hapten exposure. The study, taken as a whole, reports: Higher patch test scores went with higher counts of PT1 expanded TCRs.

Indicated time point: pre-sensitization, week 0. The treatment here: therapeutic diphenylcyclopropenone sensitization with weekly scalp DPC. CDR1 MNHEY and CDR2 SVGEGT come from the germline V gene. This CDR3 has 14 residues. The V end lost 2 bases, the J end lost 6 bases, and 14 bases lay between the germline ends. This specimen consisted of whole blood, obtained in connection with sensitization to the hapten diphenylcyclopropenone (DPC). This rearrangement joins TRBV6-2 or TRBV6-3 to TRBJ2-7; perhaps TRBD2 as D (6 bases). The sequence derives from a woman in her fifties or sixties with alopecia areata. Some clones in this sample may be carry-over from other donors' samples. CDR3 in amino acids: CASSYQSRGIEQYF. CDR3 nucleotide sequence: TGTGCCAGCAGTTACCAAAGCCGGGGGATCGAGCAGTACTTC.